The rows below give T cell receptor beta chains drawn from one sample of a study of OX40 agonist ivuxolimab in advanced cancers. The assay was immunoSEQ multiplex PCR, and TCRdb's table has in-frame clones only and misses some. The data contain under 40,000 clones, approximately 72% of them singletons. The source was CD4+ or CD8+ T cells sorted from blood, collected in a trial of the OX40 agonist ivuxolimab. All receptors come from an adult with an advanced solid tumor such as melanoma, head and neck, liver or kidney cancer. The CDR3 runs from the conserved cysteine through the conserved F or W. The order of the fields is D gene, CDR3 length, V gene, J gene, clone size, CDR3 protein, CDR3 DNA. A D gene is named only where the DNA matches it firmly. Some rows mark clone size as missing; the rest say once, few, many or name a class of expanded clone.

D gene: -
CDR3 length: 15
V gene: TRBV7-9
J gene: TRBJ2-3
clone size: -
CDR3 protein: CASSLGRGTTDTQYF
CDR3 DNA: TGTGCCAGCAGCTTAGGGCGTGGAACTACAGATACGCAGTATTTT

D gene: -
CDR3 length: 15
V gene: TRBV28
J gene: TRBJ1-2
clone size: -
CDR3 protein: CASSFGPRRNYGYTF
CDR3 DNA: TGTGCCAGCAGTTTCGGGCCGAGGAGGAACTATGGCTACACCTTC

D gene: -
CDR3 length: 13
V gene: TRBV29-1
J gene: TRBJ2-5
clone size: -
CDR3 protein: CSVVRRGGETQYF
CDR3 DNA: TGCAGCGTTGTACGGAGGGGGGGCGAGACCCAGTACTTC

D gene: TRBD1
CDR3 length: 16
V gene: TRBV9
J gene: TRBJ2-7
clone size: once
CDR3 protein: CASSVFPGTGSYEQYF
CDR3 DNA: TGTGCCAGCAGCGTTTTTCCCGGGACAGGCTCCTACGAGCAGTACTTC

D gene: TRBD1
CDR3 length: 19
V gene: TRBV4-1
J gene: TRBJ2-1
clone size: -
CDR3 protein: CASSQAPGRDRMGYNEQFF
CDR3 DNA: TGCGCCAGCAGCCAAGCTCCCGGGCGGGACAGGATGGGCTACAATGAGCAGTTCTTC

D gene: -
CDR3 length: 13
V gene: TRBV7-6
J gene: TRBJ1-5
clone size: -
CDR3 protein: CASSIQRNQPQHF
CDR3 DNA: TGTGCCAGCAGCATTCAACGCAATCAGCCCCAGCATTTT

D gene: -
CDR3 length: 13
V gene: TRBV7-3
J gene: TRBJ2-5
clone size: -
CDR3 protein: CASSLDNQETQYF
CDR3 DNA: TGTGCCAGCAGCTTGGACAACCAAGAGACCCAGTACTTC

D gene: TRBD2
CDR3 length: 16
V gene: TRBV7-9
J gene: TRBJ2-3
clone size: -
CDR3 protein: CASSSGTSVYTDTQYF
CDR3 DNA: TGTGCCAGCAGCTCCGGGACTAGCGTTTACACAGATACGCAGTATTTT

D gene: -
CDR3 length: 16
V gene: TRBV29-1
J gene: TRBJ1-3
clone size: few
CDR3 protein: CSVAPQGLTSGNTIYF
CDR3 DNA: TGCAGCGTTGCCCCCCAGGGGCTCACCTCTGGAAACACCATATATTTT

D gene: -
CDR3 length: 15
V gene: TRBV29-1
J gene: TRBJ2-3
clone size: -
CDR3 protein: CSVEVGTTSTDTQYF
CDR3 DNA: TGCAGCGTTGAAGTGGGAACAACTAGCACAGATACGCAGTATTTT

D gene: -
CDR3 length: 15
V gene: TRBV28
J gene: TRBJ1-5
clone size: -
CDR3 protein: CASRSTPNSNQPQHF
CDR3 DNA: TGTGCCAGCCGATCGACACCAAATAGCAATCAGCCCCAGCATTTT

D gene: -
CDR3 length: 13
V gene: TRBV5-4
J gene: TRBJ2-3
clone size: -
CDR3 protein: CASSQGPSGAQYF
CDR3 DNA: TGTGCCAGCAGCCAAGGCCCCTCGGGGGCGCAGTATTTT

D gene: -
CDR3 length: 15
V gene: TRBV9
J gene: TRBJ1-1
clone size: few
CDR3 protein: CASSVASGLATEAFF
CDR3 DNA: TGTGCCAGCAGCGTAGCTTCAGGCCTGGCCACTGAAGCTTTCTTT

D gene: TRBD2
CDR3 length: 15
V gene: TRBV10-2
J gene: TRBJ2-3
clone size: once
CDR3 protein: CASTGTSGRADTQYF
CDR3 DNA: TGCGCCAGCACAGGGACTAGCGGGAGAGCAGATACGCAGTATTTT

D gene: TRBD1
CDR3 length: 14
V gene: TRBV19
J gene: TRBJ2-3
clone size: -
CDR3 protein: CASSIDGQGVTQYF
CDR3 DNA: TGTGCCAGTAGTATAGACGGACAGGGGGTCACGCAGTATTTT

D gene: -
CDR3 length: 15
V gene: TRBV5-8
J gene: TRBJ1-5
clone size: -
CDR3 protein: CASSLGGAGNQPQHF
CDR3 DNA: TGTGCCAGCAGCTTGGGGGGGGCGGGTAATCAGCCCCAGCATTTT

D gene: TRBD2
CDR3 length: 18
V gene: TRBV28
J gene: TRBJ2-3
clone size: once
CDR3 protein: CASSFFGTSGLSTDTQYF
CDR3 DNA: TGTGCCAGCAGTTTCTTCGGGACTAGCGGGCTTAGCACAGATACGCAGTATTTT

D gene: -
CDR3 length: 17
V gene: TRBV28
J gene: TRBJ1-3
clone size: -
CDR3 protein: CASSTLLRGVSGNTIYF
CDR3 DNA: TGTGCCAGCAGTACACTTCTCAGGGGCGTCTCTGGAAACACCATATATTTT

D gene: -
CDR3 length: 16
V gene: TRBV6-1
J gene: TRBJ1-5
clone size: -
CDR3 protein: CASSATGYASNQPQHF
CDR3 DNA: TGTGCCAGCAGTGCTACAGGGTACGCTAGCAATCAGCCCCAGCATTTT

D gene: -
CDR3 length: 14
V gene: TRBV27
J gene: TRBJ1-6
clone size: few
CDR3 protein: CASSFRDGNSPLHF
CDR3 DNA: TGTGCCAGCAGTTTTAGGGACGGGAATTCACCCCTCCACTTT

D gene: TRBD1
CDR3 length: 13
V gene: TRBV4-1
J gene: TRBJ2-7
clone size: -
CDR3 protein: CASSATGGNEQYF
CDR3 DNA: TGCGCCAGCAGCGCGACAGGGGGAAACGAGCAGTACTTC

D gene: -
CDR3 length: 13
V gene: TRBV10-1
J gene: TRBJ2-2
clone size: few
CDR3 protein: CASSESNTGELFF
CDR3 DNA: TGCGCCAGCAGTGAGTCAAACACCGGGGAGCTGTTTTTT

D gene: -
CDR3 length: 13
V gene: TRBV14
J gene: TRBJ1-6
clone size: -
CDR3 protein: CASTAGRNSPLHF
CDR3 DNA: TGTGCCAGCACCGCAGGGCGTAATTCACCCCTCCACTTT

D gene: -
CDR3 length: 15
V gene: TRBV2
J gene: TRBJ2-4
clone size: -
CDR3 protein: CASEHPSIAKNIQYF
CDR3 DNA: TGTGCCAGTGAACATCCCTCAATAGCCAAAAACATTCAGTACTTC

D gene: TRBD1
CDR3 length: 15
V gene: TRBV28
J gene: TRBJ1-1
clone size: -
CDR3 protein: CASSYPGQGNTEAFF
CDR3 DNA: TGTGCCAGCAGTTATCCGGGACAGGGAAACACTGAAGCTTTCTTT

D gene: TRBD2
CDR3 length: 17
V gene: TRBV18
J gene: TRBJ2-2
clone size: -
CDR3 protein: CASSQETSGGNTGELFF
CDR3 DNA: TGTGCCAGCTCACAAGAGACTAGCGGGGGGAACACCGGGGAGCTGTTTTTT

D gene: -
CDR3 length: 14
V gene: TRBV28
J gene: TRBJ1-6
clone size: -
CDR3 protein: CASSSGTGVSPPHF
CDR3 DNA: TGTGCCAGCAGCTCCGGGACGGGCGTTTCACCCCCCCACTTT

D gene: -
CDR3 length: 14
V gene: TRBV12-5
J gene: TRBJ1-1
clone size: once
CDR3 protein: CASGLGQPDTEAFF
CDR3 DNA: TGTGCTAGTGGTTTGGGACAGCCAGACACTGAAGCTTTCTTT

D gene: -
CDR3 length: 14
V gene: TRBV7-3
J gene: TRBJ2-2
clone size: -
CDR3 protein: CASSLGTLTGELFF
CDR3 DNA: TGTGCCAGCAGCTTAGGGACCCTCACCGGGGAGCTGTTTTTT

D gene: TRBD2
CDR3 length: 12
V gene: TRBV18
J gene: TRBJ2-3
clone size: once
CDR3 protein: CASSGEGDTQYF
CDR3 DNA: TGTGCCAGCTCAGGGGAGGGCGATACGCAGTATTTT

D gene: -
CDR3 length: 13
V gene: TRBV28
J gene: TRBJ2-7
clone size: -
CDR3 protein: CASSSTGPHEQYF
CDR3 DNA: TGTGCCAGCAGTTCCACAGGGCCCCACGAGCAGTACTTC

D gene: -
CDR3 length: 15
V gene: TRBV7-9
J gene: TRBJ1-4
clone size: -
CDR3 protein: CASSFSPGPNEKLFF
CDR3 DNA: TGTGCCAGCAGCTTTAGTCCAGGGCCTAATGAAAAACTGTTTTTT

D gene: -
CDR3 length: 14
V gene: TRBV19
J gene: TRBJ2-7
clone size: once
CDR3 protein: CASSIEDLSYEQYF
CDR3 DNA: TGTGCCAGTAGTATAGAAGACCTCTCCTACGAGCAGTACTTC

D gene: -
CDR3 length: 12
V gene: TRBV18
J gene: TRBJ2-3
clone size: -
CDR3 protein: CASSLFTDTQYF
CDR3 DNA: TGTGCCAGCTCACTCTTCACAGATACGCAGTATTTT

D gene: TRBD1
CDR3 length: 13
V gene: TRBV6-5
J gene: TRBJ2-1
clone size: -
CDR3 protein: CASSLDRVHEQFF
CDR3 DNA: TGTGCCAGCAGTCTCGACAGGGTTCATGAGCAGTTCTTC

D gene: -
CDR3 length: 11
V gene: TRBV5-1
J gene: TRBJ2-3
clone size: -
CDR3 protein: CASSLQDTQYF
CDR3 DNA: TGCGCCAGCAGCTTACAAGATACGCAGTATTTT

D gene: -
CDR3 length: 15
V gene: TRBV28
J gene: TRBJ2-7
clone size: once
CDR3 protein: CASSLTGFISYEQYF
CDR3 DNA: TGTGCCAGCAGTTTAACAGGCTTTATCTCCTACGAGCAGTACTTC

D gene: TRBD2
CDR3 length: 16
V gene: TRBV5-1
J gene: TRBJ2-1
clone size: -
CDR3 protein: CASSLAVASGVNEQFF
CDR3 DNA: TGCGCCAGCAGCTTGGCCGTTGCTAGCGGGGTGAATGAGCAGTTCTTC

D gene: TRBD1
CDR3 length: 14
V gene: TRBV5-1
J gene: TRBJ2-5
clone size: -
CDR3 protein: CASKGGPSTETQYF
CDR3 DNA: TGCGCCAGTAAAGGGGGCCCGAGCACAGAGACCCAGTACTTC

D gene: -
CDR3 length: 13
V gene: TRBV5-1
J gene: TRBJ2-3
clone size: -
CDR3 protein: CASSPGHTDTQYF
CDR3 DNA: TGCGCCAGCAGCCCAGGACACACAGATACGCAGTATTTT

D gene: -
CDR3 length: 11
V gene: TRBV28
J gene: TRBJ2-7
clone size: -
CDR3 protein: CASTSRNEQYF
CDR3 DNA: TGTGCCAGCACCTCGAGGAACGAGCAGTACTTC

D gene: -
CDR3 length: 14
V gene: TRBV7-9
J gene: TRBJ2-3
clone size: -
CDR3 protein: CASSLAPITDTQYF
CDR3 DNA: TGTGCCAGCAGCTTAGCGCCCATCACAGATACGCAGTATTTT

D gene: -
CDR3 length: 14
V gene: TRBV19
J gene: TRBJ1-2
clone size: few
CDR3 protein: CASSLSQGAGGYTF
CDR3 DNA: TGTGCCAGTTCTCTCTCACAGGGCGCGGGCGGCTACACCTTC

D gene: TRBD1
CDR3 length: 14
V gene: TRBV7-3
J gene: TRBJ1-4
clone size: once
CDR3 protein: CASSLGTGGEKLFF
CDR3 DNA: TGTGCCAGCAGCTTAGGGACAGGGGGAGAAAAACTGTTTTTT

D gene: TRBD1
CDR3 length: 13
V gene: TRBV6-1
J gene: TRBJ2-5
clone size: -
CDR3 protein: CASNRGGEETQYF
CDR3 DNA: TGTGCCAGCAATAGAGGGGGCGAGGAGACCCAGTACTTC

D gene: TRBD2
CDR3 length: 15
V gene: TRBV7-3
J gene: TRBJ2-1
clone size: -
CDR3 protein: CASSLTSGLNNEQFF
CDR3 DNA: TGTGCCAGCAGCTTGACTAGCGGGTTAAACAATGAGCAGTTCTTC

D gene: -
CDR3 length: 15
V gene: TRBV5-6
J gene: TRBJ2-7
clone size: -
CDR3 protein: CASTPAGNPGEEQYF
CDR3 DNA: TGTGCCAGCACCCCCGCAGGGAACCCCGGGGAAGAGCAGTACTTC

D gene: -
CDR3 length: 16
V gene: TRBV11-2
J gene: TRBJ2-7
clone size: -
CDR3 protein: CASSLSGSGPNYEQYF
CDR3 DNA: TGTGCCAGCAGTCTCTCGGGATCGGGTCCGAACTACGAGCAGTACTTC

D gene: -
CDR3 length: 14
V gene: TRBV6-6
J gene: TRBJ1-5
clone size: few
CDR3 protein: CASSLGRSIQPQHF
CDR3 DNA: TGTGCCAGCAGTTTAGGGCGGTCTATTCAGCCCCAGCATTTT

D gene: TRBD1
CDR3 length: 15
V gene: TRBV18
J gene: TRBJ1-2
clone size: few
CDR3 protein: CASSRSGTADYGYTF
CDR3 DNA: TGTGCCAGCTCACGTTCCGGGACAGCAGACTATGGCTACACCTTC

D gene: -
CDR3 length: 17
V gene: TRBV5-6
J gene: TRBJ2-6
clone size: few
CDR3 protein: CASSLVGSGLGANVLTF
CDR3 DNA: TGTGCCAGCAGCTTGGTTGGGAGCGGACTCGGGGCCAACGTCCTGACTTTC

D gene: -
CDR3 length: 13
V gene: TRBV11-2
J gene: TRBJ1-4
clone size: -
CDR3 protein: CASSLETNEKLFF
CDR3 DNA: TGTGCCAGCAGCTTAGAAACTAATGAAAAACTGTTTTTT